This TCR beta chain appears in the sequencing data of a study of control samples from healthy donors and cancer patients. This clone was observed once. Trimming took off 5 bases at V and 11 bases at J, with 10 bases between the two ends. The CDR3 spans 11 residues. Germline assignment: CDR1 SGHRS and CDR2 YFSETQ. Profiled with immunoSEQ multiplex PCR; TCRdb holds only in-frame clones, not every one. The sample consists of hundreds of thousands of clones, around 90% of them appearing once. This clonotype was sampled from a man aged 40-55 years with head and neck cancer. Sequencing was performed on PBMCs. The chain is built from TRBV5-1 and TRBJ2-2; D gene unclear. The CDR3 nucleotides read TGCGCCAGCAGGTGGTCTACAGAGCTGTTTTTT. It encodes CASRWSTELFF.